This is a list of T cell receptor beta chains from one sample in a study of T cell responses to AZD1222 COVID-19 vaccine. Repertoires were generated with immunoSEQ multiplex PCR, while TCRdb's copy carries only in-frame clones and drops some. The sample carries 130,000 to 150,000 clones, under 95% recorded once. Specimen: peripheral blood, collected on day 0 of AZD1222 vaccination. The origin of the receptors is an adult in good health. CDR3s include the opening cysteine and the closing phenylalanine or tryptophan. The D gene is left open where the match is weak. Clone size, where shown, is once, few, many, or a class for clones that have expanded.

D gene: .
J gene: TRBJ2-7
clone size: .
V gene: TRBV11-1
CDR3 protein: CASSLSGDIEQYF
CDR3 DNA: TGTGCCAGCAGCTTATCAGGGGATATCGAGCAGTACTTC

D gene: TRBD2
J gene: TRBJ2-1
clone size: once
V gene: TRBV7-9
CDR3 protein: CASSPGGVSYNEQFF
CDR3 DNA: TGTGCCAGCAGCCCCGGGGGGGTCTCCTACAATGAGCAGTTCTTC

D gene: TRBD1
J gene: TRBJ1-2
clone size: .
V gene: TRBV6-6
CDR3 protein: CASSPRTGGDYGYTF
CDR3 DNA: TGTGCCAGCAGTCCCCGGACAGGGGGCGACTATGGCTACACCTTC

D gene: .
J gene: TRBJ1-1
clone size: .
V gene: TRBV6-1
CDR3 protein: CASSEALRGSTEAFF
CDR3 DNA: TGTGCCAGCAGTGAAGCGCTAAGGGGGTCAACTGAAGCTTTCTTT

D gene: TRBD2
J gene: TRBJ2-5
clone size: .
V gene: TRBV19
CDR3 protein: CASTTGTSGIETQYF
CDR3 DNA: TGTGCCAGTACAACGGGGACTAGCGGGATCGAGACCCAGTACTTC

D gene: TRBD2
J gene: TRBJ2-2
clone size: .
V gene: TRBV5-6
CDR3 protein: CASSRWTSGMTGELFF
CDR3 DNA: TGTGCCAGCAGCCGCTGGACTAGCGGGATGACAGGGGAGCTGTTTTTT

D gene: .
J gene: TRBJ1-1
clone size: .
V gene: TRBV20-1
CDR3 protein: CSAPPHTEAFF
CDR3 DNA: TGCAGTGCTCCGCCACACACTGAAGCTTTCTTT

D gene: .
J gene: TRBJ2-2
clone size: .
V gene: TRBV7-7
CDR3 protein: CASSTSRGGDTGELFF
CDR3 DNA: TGTGCCAGCAGCACTTCGCGGGGCGGGGACACCGGGGAGCTGTTTTTT

D gene: .
J gene: TRBJ1-1
clone size: .
V gene: TRBV12-5
CDR3 protein: CASALGGGRTEAFF
CDR3 DNA: TGTGCTAGTGCCCTGGGGGGAGGTCGCACTGAAGCTTTCTTT

D gene: .
J gene: TRBJ1-1
clone size: .
V gene: TRBV18
CDR3 protein: CASSPPQGPTEAFF
CDR3 DNA: TGTGCCAGCTCACCACCACAGGGCCCCACTGAAGCTTTCTTT

D gene: .
J gene: TRBJ1-1
clone size: .
V gene: TRBV7-2
CDR3 protein: CASSLFPLAENTEAFF
CDR3 DNA: TGTGCCAGCAGCTTATTTCCGCTGGCGGAGAACACTGAAGCTTTCTTT

D gene: .
J gene: TRBJ2-5
clone size: .
V gene: TRBV7-3
CDR3 protein: CASSLAGRDKTQYF
CDR3 DNA: TGTGCCAGCAGCTTAGCCGGCAGGGACAAGACCCAGTACTTC

D gene: .
J gene: TRBJ1-1
clone size: .
V gene: TRBV3-1/TRBV3-2
CDR3 protein: CASSQEPLNTEAFF
CDR3 DNA: TGTGCCAGCAGCCAAGAACCGTTGAACACTGAAGCTTTCTTT

D gene: .
J gene: TRBJ1-1
clone size: .
V gene: TRBV12-3/TRBV12-4
CDR3 protein: CASSFGALAFF
CDR3 DNA: TGTGCCAGCAGTTTTGGAGCGTTGGCTTTCTTT

D gene: .
J gene: TRBJ2-1
clone size: .
V gene: TRBV3-1/TRBV3-2
CDR3 protein: CASSHELARNEQFF
CDR3 DNA: TGTGCCAGCAGCCACGAACTAGCTCGTAATGAGCAGTTCTTC

D gene: .
J gene: TRBJ2-5
clone size: few
V gene: TRBV10-3
CDR3 protein: CAISESLEGRETQYF
CDR3 DNA: TGTGCCATCAGTGAGTCGTTGGAGGGAAGAGAGACCCAGTACTTC

D gene: .
J gene: TRBJ2-7
clone size: once
V gene: TRBV30
CDR3 protein: CAWSEQGPYEQYF
CDR3 DNA: TGTGCCTGGAGTGAACAGGGTCCCTACGAGCAGTACTTC

D gene: .
J gene: TRBJ1-5
clone size: .
V gene: TRBV6-5
CDR3 protein: CASSYTADSNQPQHF
CDR3 DNA: TGTGCCAGCAGTTATACAGCTGATAGCAATCAGCCCCAGCATTTT

D gene: .
J gene: TRBJ1-1
clone size: .
V gene: TRBV10-3
CDR3 protein: CAMNTEAFF
CDR3 DNA: TGTGCCATGAACACTGAAGCTTTCTTT

D gene: .
J gene: TRBJ1-5
clone size: .
V gene: TRBV30
CDR3 protein: CAWGRLLNQPQHF
CDR3 DNA: TGTGCCTGGGGACGGCTCCTCAATCAGCCCCAGCATTTT

D gene: .
J gene: TRBJ1-5
clone size: .
V gene: TRBV3-1/TRBV3-2
CDR3 protein: CASSQDLQYNQPQHF
CDR3 DNA: TGTGCCAGCAGCCAAGACCTTCAATACAATCAGCCCCAGCATTTT

D gene: .
J gene: TRBJ2-1
clone size: .
V gene: TRBV6-2/TRBV6-3
CDR3 protein: CASSYQGNAPYNEQFF
CDR3 DNA: TGTGCCAGCAGTTATCAGGGAAACGCACCCTACAATGAGCAGTTCTTC

D gene: TRBD2
J gene: TRBJ2-2
clone size: .
V gene: TRBV5-1
CDR3 protein: CASSSRLAGATGELFF
CDR3 DNA: TGCGCCAGCAGCTCCCGACTAGCGGGGGCCACCGGGGAGCTGTTTTTT

D gene: TRBD1
J gene: TRBJ1-1
clone size: .
V gene: TRBV5-1
CDR3 protein: CASSPLQGARAEAFF
CDR3 DNA: TGCGCCAGCAGCCCACTACAGGGGGCGAGAGCTGAAGCTTTCTTT

D gene: .
J gene: TRBJ2-2
clone size: .
V gene: TRBV6-2/TRBV6-3
CDR3 protein: CASSSTGSQRAGELFF
CDR3 DNA: TGTGCCAGCAGTTCCACGGGTTCACAGCGAGCCGGGGAGCTGTTTTTT

D gene: .
J gene: TRBJ1-2
clone size: .
V gene: TRBV27
CDR3 protein: CASSLPGYGYTF
CDR3 DNA: TGTGCCAGCAGTTTACCCGGGTATGGCTACACCTTC

D gene: TRBD2
J gene: TRBJ2-5
clone size: .
V gene: TRBV6-1
CDR3 protein: CASSEATTSGQETQYF
CDR3 DNA: TGTGCCAGCAGTGAAGCCACGACTAGCGGCCAAGAGACCCAGTACTTC

D gene: .
J gene: TRBJ1-4
clone size: .
V gene: TRBV28
CDR3 protein: CASKVRNEKLFF
CDR3 DNA: TGTGCCAGCAAAGTCAGAAATGAAAAACTGTTTTTT

D gene: TRBD1
J gene: TRBJ1-1
clone size: .
V gene: TRBV4-2
CDR3 protein: CASSPPQGANTEAFF
CDR3 DNA: TGTGCCAGCAGTCCTCCACAGGGGGCGAACACTGAAGCTTTCTTT

D gene: TRBD1
J gene: TRBJ2-3
clone size: .
V gene: TRBV29-1
CDR3 protein: CSVNTGGTDTQYF
CDR3 DNA: TGCAGCGTTAATACAGGGGGCACAGATACGCAGTATTTT

D gene: .
J gene: TRBJ2-1
clone size: .
V gene: TRBV9
CDR3 protein: CASSVDIGSYNEQFF
CDR3 DNA: TGTGCCAGCAGCGTAGACATAGGCTCCTACAATGAGCAGTTCTTC

D gene: TRBD2
J gene: TRBJ2-3
clone size: .
V gene: TRBV7-3
CDR3 protein: CASSSSLAGDADTQYF
CDR3 DNA: TGTGCCAGCAGCTCTTCACTAGCGGGAGATGCAGATACGCAGTATTTT

D gene: TRBD1
J gene: TRBJ1-2
clone size: .
V gene: TRBV11-1
CDR3 protein: CASSPDRGLGYTF
CDR3 DNA: TGTGCCAGCAGCCCGGACAGGGGGCTTGGCTACACCTTC

D gene: .
J gene: TRBJ1-6
clone size: .
V gene: TRBV3-1/TRBV3-2
CDR3 protein: CASSQALPGPSSYNSPLHF
CDR3 DNA: TGTGCCAGCAGCCAAGCACTCCCGGGACCGAGCTCCTATAATTCACCCCTCCACTTT

D gene: .
J gene: TRBJ2-5
clone size: .
V gene: TRBV4-2
CDR3 protein: CASSQDEETQYF
CDR3 DNA: TGTGCCAGCAGCCAAGATGAAGAGACCCAGTACTTC

D gene: .
J gene: TRBJ1-5
clone size: few
V gene: TRBV5-1
CDR3 protein: CASSSGGDGQPQHF
CDR3 DNA: TGCGCCAGCAGCTCGGGAGGGGATGGGCAGCCCCAGCATTTT

D gene: TRBD1
J gene: TRBJ2-7
clone size: .
V gene: TRBV6-4
CDR3 protein: CASSRDRRPYEQYF
CDR3 DNA: TGTGCCAGCAGTCGGGACAGGAGACCCTACGAGCAGTACTTC

D gene: TRBD2
J gene: TRBJ2-3
clone size: .
V gene: TRBV2
CDR3 protein: CASRRLAENTDTQYF
CDR3 DNA: TGTGCCAGCAGAAGACTAGCGGAGAACACAGATACGCAGTATTTT

D gene: TRBD2
J gene: TRBJ2-1
clone size: .
V gene: TRBV4-1
CDR3 protein: CASSQGLAYYNEQFF
CDR3 DNA: TGCGCCAGCAGCCAGGGACTAGCGTACTACAATGAGCAGTTCTTC

D gene: .
J gene: TRBJ2-4
clone size: .
V gene: TRBV15
CDR3 protein: CATSSFLGENIQYF
CDR3 DNA: TGTGCCACCAGCAGTTTCCTAGGGGAAAACATTCAGTACTTC

D gene: TRBD2
J gene: TRBJ2-1
clone size: .
V gene: TRBV11-3
CDR3 protein: CASSLESLAGYNEQFF
CDR3 DNA: TGTGCCAGCAGCTTAGAATCTCTAGCGGGGTACAATGAGCAGTTCTTC

D gene: TRBD1
J gene: TRBJ1-1
clone size: .
V gene: TRBV5-5
CDR3 protein: CASSKDRGKGTEAFF
CDR3 DNA: TGTGCCAGCAGTAAGGACAGGGGTAAGGGCACTGAAGCTTTCTTT

D gene: .
J gene: TRBJ1-1
clone size: .
V gene: TRBV10-2
CDR3 protein: CASSPKNTEAFF
CDR3 DNA: TGCGCCAGCAGTCCCAAGAACACTGAAGCTTTCTTT

D gene: .
J gene: TRBJ1-3
clone size: .
V gene: TRBV18
CDR3 protein: CASSPPSLARATGNTIYF
CDR3 DNA: TGTGCCAGCTCACCACCGAGTTTGGCGCGGGCCACTGGAAACACCATATATTTT

D gene: TRBD1
J gene: TRBJ2-7
clone size: .
V gene: TRBV2
CDR3 protein: CASSSLWTGGKYEQYF
CDR3 DNA: TGTGCCAGCAGTTCACTGTGGACAGGGGGCAAGTACGAGCAGTACTTC

D gene: .
J gene: TRBJ1-3
clone size: few
V gene: TRBV5-4
CDR3 protein: CASSFPGGRSSNTIYF
CDR3 DNA: TGTGCCAGCAGCTTTCCTGGAGGCCGAAGTTCCAACACCATATATTTT